This T cell receptor beta chain was sequenced in a study of T cell changes during pregnancy in multiple sclerosis. Produced via immunoSEQ multiplex PCR; TCRdb's table is partial and in-frame only. The sample lists some 39,000 clones, around nine tenths occurring once. Source: CD4+ T cells from peripheral blood mononuclear cells, taken in the third trimester of pregnancy. This TCR was recovered from a female donor in good health, enrolled as a control in a pregnancy study.

The CDR3 reads CAGDGGAETQYF. In DNA, the CDR3 is TGTGCCGGGGATGGGGGCGCGGAGACCCAGTACTTC. This rearrangement joins TRBV30 to TRBJ2-5; maybe TRBD1 (6 bases). Germline V gives CDR1 GTSNPN, CDR2 SVGIG (reference sequence). This CDR3 has 12 amino acids. Trimming took off 8 bases at V and 5 bases at J, with 15 bases between the two ends.